The sequence of this T cell receptor beta chain was determined in a study of blood T cell repertoires in COVID-19 (TCRdb year 2020). With respect to the entire study: Collaborator samples came from the United States, Italy and Spain and covered acute and convalescent phases of COVID-19. The material from the prospective study consisted of cDNA or gDNA derived from T cells, B-cell-depleted T cells, or PBMCs. Deeply sampled blood TCRbeta repertoires from subjects exposed to, actively infected with, or recovered from COVID-19 were included in the dataset. The repertoires were made available in a free public database intended to serve as a resource for research on the immune response to SARS-CoV-2. The samples were drawn from the first 160 participants of the ongoing ImmuneRACE study and from over a thousand subjects provided by 6 global collaborators. Nearly every sample came with metadata listing a de-identified subject ID, COVID-19 status, age in years and sex. Where HLA class I and class II types were available, the types were taken from metadata supplied by the sample provider, not from assay-based typing.

Collaborating institutions collected whole blood in K2EDTA tubes following their own protocols. For TCRbeta analysis, collaborator samples were shipped as frozen whole blood, as isolated PBMCs, or as DNA extracted from either sample type. Comments on this clone: Its antigen specificity is not known. No base quality values were provided; no much bigger clone lies one nucleotide off.

TCRbeta CDR3 regions were amplified from genomic DNA by means of the immunoSEQ Assay, a bias-controlled multiplex PCR. The study's processing was this. Nucleated cell counts per sample were estimated from amplification of reference gene primers within the assay. To quantify the absolute abundance of each unique TCRbeta CDR3 rearrangement, sequence reads were collapsed and filtered. For each sample, productive Simpson clonality was calculated as the square root of Simpson's diversity index over productive rearrangements. The source is immuneACCESS, and TCRdb retained only in-frame sequences with V and J called. Part of the clones is not carried over; for the studies checked, unresolved V genes explain less than half of this, and the remainder is unexplained. The V and J calls and clone size are taken from that table; D and trimming were inferred from the DNA. This sample holds over 250,000 clones; roughly 90% were observed only once. The ten biggest clones cover approximately 2.2% of the sample.

Results and caveats for the whole study, not just this receptor: How much clinical and demographic metadata was included differed by source and by participant, and the metadata was provided uncurated.

Inclusive of the bounding cysteine and phenylalanine, the CDR3 is 15 residues long. Just the 45-base CDR3 DNA is kept, in frame starting at base 1. V trim: 2 bases; J trim: 2 bases; unmatched bases: 5. The CDR1 and CDR2 encoded by the germline V gene are SGHRS and YFSETQ. This TCR came from a man aged 45-65 years with acute or convalescent COVID-19. The sample comprised peripheral blood. The rearrangement joined TRBV5-1 to TRBJ1-1, and TRBD1 aligns with 8 junction nucleotides. The CDR3 region reads CASSLVTGANTEAFF. The DNA is as follows: TGCGCCAGCAGCTTAGTGACAGGGGCCAACACTGAAGCTTTCTTT.